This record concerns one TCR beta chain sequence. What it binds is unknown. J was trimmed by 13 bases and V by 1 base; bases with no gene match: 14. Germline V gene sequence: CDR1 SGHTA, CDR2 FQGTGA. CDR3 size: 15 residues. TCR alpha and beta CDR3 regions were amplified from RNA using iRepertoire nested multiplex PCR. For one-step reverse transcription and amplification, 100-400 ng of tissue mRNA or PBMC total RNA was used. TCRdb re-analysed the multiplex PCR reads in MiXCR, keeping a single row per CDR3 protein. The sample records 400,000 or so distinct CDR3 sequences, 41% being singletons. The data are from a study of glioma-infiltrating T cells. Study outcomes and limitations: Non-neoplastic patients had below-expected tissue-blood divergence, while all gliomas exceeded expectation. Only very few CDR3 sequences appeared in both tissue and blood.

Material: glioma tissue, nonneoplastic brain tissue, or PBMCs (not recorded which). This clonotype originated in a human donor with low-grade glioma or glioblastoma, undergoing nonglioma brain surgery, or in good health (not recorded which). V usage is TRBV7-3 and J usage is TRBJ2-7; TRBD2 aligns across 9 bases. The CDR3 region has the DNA TGTGCCAGCAGCTTAAAAGCGGGAGGCGCCTACGACCAATACTTC. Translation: CASSLKAGGAYDQYF.